This is a list of T cell receptor beta chains from one sample in a study of T cell responses to AZD1222 COVID-19 vaccine. Using immunoSEQ multiplex PCR, the repertoire was profiled, and TCRdb retains in-frame clones only, with some absent. The top ten clones hold around a quarter of a sample with approximately 120,000 clones, about 79% of them seen once. The source material was peripheral blood, sampled 28 days after the second AZD1222 dose. The receptor source for this set is an adult who received the AZD1222 COVID-19 vaccine. CDR3s include the opening cysteine and the closing phenylalanine or tryptophan. D genes are given only for firm matches. Clone size appears in some rows only: once, few, many, or a class for an expanded clone.

d_call,v_call,j_call,clone_size,cdr3_nt,cdr3_aa
TRBD1,TRBV28,TRBJ1-5,NA,TGTGCCAGCAGTTCGCACACGACAGGGGAACAGCCCCAGCATTTT,CASSSHTTGEQPQHF
NA,TRBV28,TRBJ1-2,NA,TGTGCCAGCAGTTTATATGGCTCACAGCACTATGGCTACACCTTC,CASSLYGSQHYGYTF
TRBD2,TRBV28,TRBJ2-1,NA,TGTGCCAGCACCATCCGACTAGCGGGGGGGCCGAGGGAGCAGTTCTTC,CASTIRLAGGPREQFF
NA,TRBV6-7,TRBJ1-4,NA,TGTGCCAGCAGTTACTTGGGGCATCGGGCAACTAATGAAAAACTGTTTTTT,CASSYLGHRATNEKLFF
NA,TRBV25-1,TRBJ1-5,NA,TGTGCCAGCCGGGGGCTCTTCAATCAGCCCCAGCATTTT,CASRGLFNQPQHF
NA,TRBV15,TRBJ1-5,NA,TGTGCCACCAGCAGAGATCTAGACAGGCATCAGCCCCAGCATTTT,CATSRDLDRHQPQHF
NA,TRBV4-2,TRBJ1-3,once,TGTGCCAGCAGCCAAGCCGGAGGGCAGCTTTTCTCTGGAAACACCATATATTTT,CASSQAGGQLFSGNTIYF
NA,TRBV11-2,TRBJ2-2,NA,TGTGCCAGCAGCTCCGGACAGACGAACACCGGGGAGCTGTTTTTT,CASSSGQTNTGELFF
NA,TRBV24-1,TRBJ2-1,NA,TGTGCCAAGCGACGTGGCAGGGTTGGGAATGAGCAGTTCTTC,CAKRRGRVGNEQFF
NA,TRBV9,TRBJ2-1,NA,TGTGCCAGCGCTGCCCTAACCTACAATGAGCAGTTCTTC,CASAALTYNEQFF
TRBD1,TRBV30,TRBJ1-2,NA,TGTGCCTGGAGTCCGGGACAGGGGGTCGAATATGGCTACACCTTC,CAWSPGQGVEYGYTF
TRBD2,TRBV19,TRBJ2-4,NA,TGTGCCAGCACGGGACTAGCGGGGGACAAAAACATTCAGTACTTC,CASTGLAGDKNIQYF
TRBD1,TRBV30,TRBJ1-2,NA,TGTGCCGGGGGGGACAGGGGATTACTTGATGGCTACACCTTC,CAGGDRGLLDGYTF
TRBD1,TRBV7-2,TRBJ1-3,once,TGTGCCAGCAGACCAACGCTACTGGACAGGAACTCTGGAAACACCATATATTTT,CASRPTLLDRNSGNTIYF
NA,TRBV3-1/TRBV3-2,TRBJ2-7,few,TGTGCCAGCAGCCAAGGTGCGGGGAGGTACGAGCAGTACTTC,CASSQGAGRYEQYF
NA,TRBV9,TRBJ1-1,NA,TGTGCCAGCAGCGTAGCCAGTAACACTGAAGCTTTCTTT,CASSVASNTEAFF
NA,TRBV18,TRBJ1-2,NA,TGTGCCAGCTCACCGAGGGGTCTCGACGGCTACACCTTC,CASSPRGLDGYTF
NA,TRBV7-9,TRBJ1-1,NA,TGTGCCAGCACCTACAGGGCCTTCGGCACTGAAGCTTTCTTT,CASTYRAFGTEAFF
NA,TRBV7-2,TRBJ1-4,NA,TGTGCCAGCAGCTGGGATACATCCCAGGGGGAAAAACTGTTTTTT,CASSWDTSQGEKLFF
NA,TRBV19,TRBJ1-2,NA,TGTGCCAGTAGTATGCGTGGTCAGGGAGGCTATGGCTACACCTTC,CASSMRGQGGYGYTF
NA,TRBV12-3/TRBV12-4,TRBJ2-2,NA,TGTGCCAGCCGAGGGGATACCGGGGAGCTGTTTTTT,CASRGDTGELFF
NA,TRBV7-9,TRBJ2-3,NA,TGTGCCAGCAGCCATCCCGAGGGGCAGGGTCAAGATACGCAGTATTTT,CASSHPEGQGQDTQYF
TRBD1,TRBV7-9,TRBJ1-2,NA,TGTGCCAGCAGCCCATCAGGGGGAGGCTACACCTTC,CASSPSGGGYTF
NA,TRBV7-7,TRBJ2-3,NA,TGTGCTAGCAGCTCGGGCCATGCCACAGATACGCAGTATTTT,CASSSGHATDTQYF
NA,TRBV18,TRBJ1-4,NA,TGTGCCAGCTCACCGCGTCAGGCGGAGGATGAAAAACTGTTTTTT,CASSPRQAEDEKLFF
NA,TRBV18,TRBJ2-3,NA,TGTGCCAGCTCACCACCGGACGGTAGCACAGATACGCAGTATTTT,CASSPPDGSTDTQYF
TRBD2,TRBV4-1,TRBJ2-7,few,TGCGCCAGCAGCCAACTAGCGGGGGCCTCCTACGAGCAGTACTTC,CASSQLAGASYEQYF
NA,TRBV25-1,TRBJ1-1,NA,TGTGCCAGCAGTGAGCAAAAAGGGCATTTGAACACTGAAGCTTTCTTT,CASSEQKGHLNTEAFF
NA,TRBV7-2,TRBJ2-5,NA,TGTGCCAGCAGAGACCTCCCGACAGAGACCCAGTACTTC,CASRDLPTETQYF
NA,TRBV2,TRBJ1-2,NA,TGTGCCAGCAGTGATTTGGAGAACAGGCGGTATGGCTACACCTTC,CASSDLENRRYGYTF
TRBD2,TRBV6-2/TRBV6-3,TRBJ2-7,NA,TGTGCCAGCAGTACACTCGGGACTAGCGGGGGTATACCCACCTACGAGCAGTACTTC,CASSTLGTSGGIPTYEQYF
TRBD1,TRBV5-1,TRBJ2-5,NA,TGCGCCAGCAGCGAGGGGACAGAAGAGACCCAGTACTTC,CASSEGTEETQYF
NA,TRBV30,TRBJ2-2,NA,TGTGCCTGGAGCCCCACCCGGGAGCTGTTTTTT,CAWSPTRELFF
NA,TRBV19,TRBJ1-6,NA,TGTGCCAGTAGTATAGATCACATTGGGAGCTCCTATAATTCACCCCTCCACTTT,CASSIDHIGSSYNSPLHF
NA,TRBV7-9,TRBJ1-3,NA,TGTGCCAGCAGCTTAGTCGGAGGAAACACCATATATTTT,CASSLVGGNTIYF
NA,TRBV19,TRBJ2-5,NA,TGTGCCAGTAGTATTACAGGTTTCCTGGGAGAGACCCAGTACTTC,CASSITGFLGETQYF
TRBD2,TRBV5-1,TRBJ2-1,NA,TGCGCCAGCAGCGTCGCGGGGGGCTCCTACAATGAGCAGTTCTTC,CASSVAGGSYNEQFF
NA,TRBV29-1,TRBJ1-4,NA,TGCAGCGGGGAGTGGGGGGAAAAACTGTTTTTT,CSGEWGEKLFF
NA,TRBV5-1,TRBJ2-1,NA,TGCGCCAGCAGCCCGGAGGGGGTTTCCTACAATGAGCAGTTCTTC,CASSPEGVSYNEQFF
NA,TRBV28,TRBJ1-6,NA,NA,CASSFLWTVPGNSPLHF
NA,TRBV11-2,TRBJ2-5,once,TGTGCCAGCAGCTTAGATCTTAGGCGGCAAGAGACCCAGTACTTC,CASSLDLRRQETQYF
NA,TRBV4-3,TRBJ2-7,many,TGCGCCAGCAGCCAAGGAACAGGGAAGTACGAGCAGTACTTC,CASSQGTGKYEQYF